The source of this T cell receptor (beta chain) is a study of T cell repertoires in cytomegalovirus infection. As for the study in general: HLA-B-restricted CMV epitopes that are well studied, plus recently identified HLA-C-restricted ones, were used by the study. Matching HLA type and CMV infection were both indicated by public TCR beta signatures.

Concerning this clonotype itself: Its target is unknown.

Study-wide results and limits: Dominating the ex vivo response were HLA-C-restricted CMV-specific TCR beta clonotypes. Frequencies of public TCR beta families were cumulated, and this identified carriers of CMV plus the relevant HLA.

CDR1 and CDR2 from the germline V gene are DFQATT and SNEGSKA (reference sequence). The CDR3 consists of 12 residues. TCRdb processed the reads anew with MiXCR; each CDR3 protein has one entry. The sample has approximately 590,000 distinct CDR3 sequences; 40% are singletons. V is TRBV20-1 and J is TRBJ2-5, with D possibly being TRBD2 (6 bases). The sequencing used cultured PBMCs, collected from culture after CMV antigen stimulation. This receptor was identified in a human donor in good health (CMV status not recorded). Some clones in this sample may be carry-over from other donors' samples. The CDR3 region has the DNA TGCAGCCGGGAGTTCCTCGGGGAGACCCAGTACTTC. It codes for CSREFLGETQYF.